Described below is a single T cell receptor (beta chain) sequence and its context. The sample belongs to a study of T cell responses to AZD1222 COVID-19 vaccine. V was pared by 0 bases and J by 13 bases, with 22 bases between. This CDR3 is 16 amino acids long. The V gene's germline CDR1 is MGHRA and CDR2 YSYEKL. Pooled together were second doses at about 4 or about 12 weeks. Clones were sequenced by immunoSEQ multiplex PCR, and TCRdb holds only the in-frame ones, with some missing. This sample has about 180,000 clones, with around 88% found just once. The receptor's source is an adult who received the AZD1222 COVID-19 vaccine. The rearrangement uses TRBV4-1 and TRBJ2-4; no firm D call. Sequences were derived from peripheral blood, sampled 28 days after the second AZD1222 dose. CDR3 protein: CASSQEMAPSRSGQYF. CDR3 nucleotide sequence: TGCGCCAGCAGCCAAGAAATGGCCCCGTCCCGGTCTGGGCAGTACTTC.